Listed below are T cell receptor beta chains from one sample, sequenced in a study of blood T cell repertoires in COVID-19. The table came from immunoSEQ multiplex PCR; TCRdb's copy has only in-frame clones and leaves some out. Among roughly 410,000 clones, around 92% were seen once, and the ten largest hold more than 0.95%. The sequencing input was peripheral blood. The receptor set was obtained from a man aged 35 to 55 with acute or convalescent COVID-19. Both conserved end residues are part of each CDR3. Fields, in order: CDR3 length, clone size, J gene, V gene, D gene, CDR3 protein, CDR3 DNA. D genes are given only for firm matches. Part of the rows lack a size; the others show once, few, many or a class for expanded clones.

CDR3 length: 16; clone size: once; J gene: TRBJ2-1; V gene: TRBV5-1; D gene: TRBD2; CDR3 protein: CASSWSPSGAYNEQFF; CDR3 DNA: TGCGCCAGCAGCTGGTCCCCTAGCGGGGCCTACAATGAGCAGTTCTTC
CDR3 length: 15; clone size: -; J gene: TRBJ2-1; V gene: TRBV9; D gene: TRBD2; CDR3 protein: CASSPRLAGHNEQFF; CDR3 DNA: TGTGCCAGCAGCCCACGACTAGCGGGACACAATGAGCAGTTCTTC
CDR3 length: 14; clone size: -; J gene: TRBJ2-2; V gene: TRBV7-3; D gene: -; CDR3 protein: CASSPLTGAGELFF; CDR3 DNA: TGTGCCAGCAGCCCCTTGACCGGGGCCGGGGAGCTGTTTTTT
CDR3 length: 14; clone size: -; J gene: TRBJ2-5; V gene: TRBV7-2; D gene: -; CDR3 protein: CASSNGGGEETQYF; CDR3 DNA: TGTGCCAGCAGTAACGGAGGGGGCGAGGAGACCCAGTACTTC
CDR3 length: 15; clone size: -; J gene: TRBJ2-5; V gene: TRBV11-2; D gene: TRBD1; CDR3 protein: CASSFGQGGDKTQYF; CDR3 DNA: TGTGCCAGCAGCTTCGGACAGGGGGGAGACAAGACCCAGTACTTC
CDR3 length: 15; clone size: once; J gene: TRBJ2-7; V gene: TRBV6-6; D gene: TRBD1; CDR3 protein: CASSSFRDSDYEQYF; CDR3 DNA: TGTGCCAGCAGTTCCTTCCGGGACAGTGACTACGAGCAGTACTTC
CDR3 length: 15; clone size: few; J gene: TRBJ1-2; V gene: TRBV3-1/TRBV3-2; D gene: TRBD1; CDR3 protein: CASSQNSGGGYGYTF; CDR3 DNA: TGTGCCAGCAGCCAAAATTCAGGGGGCGGCTATGGCTACACCTTC
CDR3 length: 16; clone size: -; J gene: TRBJ1-2; V gene: TRBV6-4; D gene: -; CDR3 protein: CASSDSETEQDYGYTF; CDR3 DNA: TGTGCCAGCAGTGACTCGGAGACAGAACAGGACTATGGCTACACCTTC
CDR3 length: 14; clone size: -; J gene: TRBJ2-7; V gene: TRBV30; D gene: TRBD1; CDR3 protein: CAWNPGTGTYEQYF; CDR3 DNA: TGTGCCTGGAACCCCGGGACAGGGACCTACGAGCAGTACTTC
CDR3 length: 14; clone size: -; J gene: TRBJ1-1; V gene: TRBV10-1; D gene: TRBD1; CDR3 protein: CATARTGNNTEAFF; CDR3 DNA: TGCGCCACGGCCAGGACAGGGAATAACACTGAAGCTTTCTTT
CDR3 length: 16; clone size: -; J gene: TRBJ1-2; V gene: TRBV28; D gene: TRBD1; CDR3 protein: CASSWAGGPMVDGYTF; CDR3 DNA: TGTGCCAGCAGCTGGGCAGGGGGGCCTATGGTTGATGGCTACACCTTC
CDR3 length: 15; clone size: -; J gene: TRBJ1-2; V gene: TRBV6-6; D gene: -; CDR3 protein: CASSNGVVENYGYTF; CDR3 DNA: TGTGCCAGCAGTAACGGGGTTGTGGAAAACTATGGCTACACCTTC
CDR3 length: 16; clone size: -; J gene: TRBJ1-2; V gene: TRBV10-3; D gene: -; CDR3 protein: CAISESVGLLQDGYTF; CDR3 DNA: TGTGCCATCAGTGAGTCGGTCGGCTTACTGCAGGATGGCTACACCTTC
CDR3 length: 16; clone size: -; J gene: TRBJ2-5; V gene: TRBV9; D gene: TRBD2; CDR3 protein: CASSVGRGRLQETQYF; CDR3 DNA: TGTGCCAGCAGCGTTGGGCGGGGGAGGCTTCAAGAGACCCAGTACTTC
CDR3 length: 15; clone size: -; J gene: TRBJ2-1; V gene: TRBV28; D gene: -; CDR3 protein: CASSFGRGRSNEQFF; CDR3 DNA: TGTGCCAGCAGTTTCGGTAGGGGAAGGTCCAATGAGCAGTTCTTC
CDR3 length: 14; clone size: -; J gene: TRBJ2-7; V gene: TRBV28; D gene: TRBD1; CDR3 protein: CASRRGDRVEEQYF; CDR3 DNA: TGTGCCAGCCGCAGGGGGGACAGGGTAGAAGAGCAGTACTTC
CDR3 length: 13; clone size: once; J gene: TRBJ1-5; V gene: TRBV2; D gene: TRBD1; CDR3 protein: CASSQGGNQPQHF; CDR3 DNA: TGTGCCAGCAGTCAGGGGGGCAATCAGCCCCAGCATTTT
CDR3 length: 14; clone size: -; J gene: TRBJ2-7; V gene: TRBV27; D gene: -; CDR3 protein: CASSFGAGAYEQYF; CDR3 DNA: TGTGCCAGCAGTTTTGGGGCAGGTGCCTACGAGCAGTACTTC
CDR3 length: 17; clone size: -; J gene: TRBJ2-7; V gene: TRBV5-4; D gene: -; CDR3 protein: CASRTEPLTEGSYEQYF; CDR3 DNA: TGTGCCAGCAGGACCGAACCTTTGACGGAGGGCTCCTACGAGCAGTACTTC
CDR3 length: 16; clone size: -; J gene: TRBJ1-4; V gene: TRBV28; D gene: TRBD1; CDR3 protein: CASSLARGVWNEKLFF; CDR3 DNA: TGTGCCAGCAGTTTAGCCAGGGGGGTATGGAATGAAAAACTGTTTTTT
CDR3 length: 17; clone size: -; J gene: TRBJ2-7; V gene: TRBV27; D gene: TRBD2; CDR3 protein: CASSYGTSGGSSYEQYF; CDR3 DNA: TGTGCCAGCAGTTACGGGACTAGCGGGGGGAGCTCCTACGAGCAGTACTTC
CDR3 length: 13; clone size: -; J gene: TRBJ1-4; V gene: TRBV6-5; D gene: -; CDR3 protein: CASNQGYNEKLFF; CDR3 DNA: TGTGCCAGCAACCAGGGATATAATGAAAAACTGTTTTTT
CDR3 length: 14; clone size: -; J gene: TRBJ1-4; V gene: TRBV27; D gene: -; CDR3 protein: CASSFRIGDEKLFF; CDR3 DNA: TGTGCCAGCAGTTTCCGTATAGGGGATGAAAAACTGTTTTTT
CDR3 length: 16; clone size: -; J gene: TRBJ1-6; V gene: TRBV5-1; D gene: -; CDR3 protein: CASSLVWAGNNSPLHF; CDR3 DNA: TGCGCCAGCAGCTTGGTATGGGCCGGGAATAATTCACCCCTCCACTTT
CDR3 length: 14; clone size: -; J gene: TRBJ2-7; V gene: TRBV9; D gene: -; CDR3 protein: CASSAGSTQYEQYF; CDR3 DNA: TGTGCCAGCAGCGCAGGCTCTACACAATACGAGCAGTACTTC
CDR3 length: 11; clone size: -; J gene: TRBJ1-2; V gene: TRBV20-1; D gene: -; CDR3 protein: CSASRVNGYTF; CDR3 DNA: TGCAGTGCTAGCAGGGTGAATGGCTACACCTTC
CDR3 length: 14; clone size: -; J gene: TRBJ1-5; V gene: TRBV6-6; D gene: -; CDR3 protein: CASGLQYSNQPQHF; CDR3 DNA: TGTGCCAGCGGTCTACAGTATAGCAATCAGCCCCAGCATTTT
CDR3 length: 16; clone size: few; J gene: TRBJ2-4; V gene: TRBV15; D gene: -; CDR3 protein: CATSRVFAGTKNIQYF; CDR3 DNA: TGTGCCACCAGCAGAGTCTTTGCGGGGACCAAAAACATTCAGTACTTC
CDR3 length: 12; clone size: -; J gene: TRBJ2-1; V gene: TRBV5-1; D gene: -; CDR3 protein: CASSLDWPEQFF; CDR3 DNA: TGCGCCAGCAGCTTGGATTGGCCGGAGCAGTTCTTC
CDR3 length: 18; clone size: -; J gene: TRBJ2-1; V gene: TRBV6-2/TRBV6-3; D gene: -; CDR3 protein: CASSYFLDSPASYNEQFF; CDR3 DNA: TGTGCCAGCAGTTACTTTCTGGACAGTCCAGCATCCTACAATGAGCAGTTCTTC
CDR3 length: 15; clone size: -; J gene: TRBJ2-1; V gene: TRBV5-8; D gene: TRBD2; CDR3 protein: CASSLGTSGYNEQFF; CDR3 DNA: TGTGCCAGCAGCCTCGGGACTAGCGGATACAATGAGCAGTTCTTC
CDR3 length: 17; clone size: -; J gene: TRBJ2-3; V gene: TRBV9; D gene: TRBD2; CDR3 protein: CASSVEGRGGRADTQYF; CDR3 DNA: TGTGCCAGCAGCGTAGAGGGGCGGGGGGGCCGCGCAGATACGCAGTATTTT
CDR3 length: 14; clone size: -; J gene: TRBJ2-2; V gene: TRBV27; D gene: -; CDR3 protein: CASSLTGPTGELFF; CDR3 DNA: TGTGCCAGCAGTTTAACAGGACCCACCGGGGAGCTGTTTTTT
CDR3 length: 13; clone size: -; J gene: TRBJ1-1; V gene: TRBV28; D gene: -; CDR3 protein: CASSVSQRLEAFF; CDR3 DNA: TGTGCCAGCTCAGTTTCCCAAAGACTTGAAGCTTTCTTT
CDR3 length: 16; clone size: -; J gene: TRBJ2-7; V gene: TRBV10-3; D gene: TRBD1; CDR3 protein: CAIRGFRGQGDYEQYF; CDR3 DNA: TGTGCCATCAGAGGGTTTAGGGGACAGGGGGACTACGAGCAGTACTTC
CDR3 length: 19; clone size: -; J gene: TRBJ1-2; V gene: TRBV12-5; D gene: -; CDR3 protein: CASDAGTGQTDATAYGYTF; CDR3 DNA: TGTGCTAGTGACGCTGGGACTGGCCAGACCGATGCGACCGCCTATGGCTACACCTTC
CDR3 length: 13; clone size: -; J gene: TRBJ1-2; V gene: TRBV7-3; D gene: TRBD1; CDR3 protein: CASSRGTGTGYTF; CDR3 DNA: TGTGCCAGCAGCAGGGGGACAGGGACGGGCTACACCTTC
CDR3 length: 15; clone size: -; J gene: TRBJ1-1; V gene: TRBV9; D gene: TRBD1; CDR3 protein: CASSVGDRLNTEAFF; CDR3 DNA: TGTGCCAGCAGCGTAGGGGACAGACTTAACACTGAAGCTTTCTTT
CDR3 length: 13; clone size: -; J gene: TRBJ1-1; V gene: TRBV6-6; D gene: -; CDR3 protein: CASSYPRGAEAFF; CDR3 DNA: TGTGCCAGCAGTTACCCCAGGGGCGCTGAAGCTTTCTTT
CDR3 length: 16; clone size: -; J gene: TRBJ2-7; V gene: TRBV11-2; D gene: -; CDR3 protein: CASRLGYGGIGYEQYF; CDR3 DNA: TGTGCCAGCAGGTTAGGGTATGGGGGGATAGGCTACGAGCAGTACTTC
CDR3 length: 13; clone size: once; J gene: TRBJ1-6; V gene: TRBV5-6; D gene: -; CDR3 protein: CASSLSVGSPLHF; CDR3 DNA: TGTGCCAGCAGCCTCAGTGTTGGCTCACCCCTCCACTTT
CDR3 length: 13; clone size: -; J gene: TRBJ2-7; V gene: TRBV19; D gene: TRBD1; CDR3 protein: CASSIGQVYEQYF; CDR3 DNA: TGTGCCAGTAGTATCGGACAGGTTTACGAGCAGTACTTC
CDR3 length: 14; clone size: -; J gene: TRBJ2-7; V gene: TRBV28; D gene: TRBD1; CDR3 protein: CASSGQEAPYEQYF; CDR3 DNA: TGTGCCAGCAGCGGACAGGAGGCTCCCTACGAGCAGTACTTC
CDR3 length: 15; clone size: -; J gene: TRBJ2-1; V gene: TRBV5-6; D gene: TRBD2; CDR3 protein: CASSSMGGPYNEQFF; CDR3 DNA: TGTGCCAGCAGCTCGATGGGAGGGCCATACAATGAGCAGTTCTTC
CDR3 length: 13; clone size: -; J gene: TRBJ2-2; V gene: TRBV5-1; D gene: TRBD2; CDR3 protein: CASSFAGDGELFF; CDR3 DNA: TGCGCCAGCAGCTTTGCGGGGGACGGGGAGCTGTTTTTT
CDR3 length: 14; clone size: -; J gene: TRBJ2-5; V gene: TRBV5-4; D gene: -; CDR3 protein: CASSRRSPQETQYF; CDR3 DNA: TGTGCCAGCAGCCGCAGGTCCCCTCAAGAGACCCAGTACTTC
CDR3 length: 15; clone size: -; J gene: TRBJ1-4; V gene: TRBV15; D gene: -; CDR3 protein: CATSSPDSENEKLFF; CDR3 DNA: TGTGCCACCAGCAGTCCCGACAGCGAGAATGAAAAACTGTTTTTT
CDR3 length: 10; clone size: once; J gene: TRBJ2-1; V gene: TRBV2; D gene: -; CDR3 protein: CASSPPGQFF; CDR3 DNA: TGTGCCAGCAGTCCCCCAGGGCAGTTCTTC
CDR3 length: 15; clone size: -; J gene: TRBJ2-2; V gene: TRBV27; D gene: -; CDR3 protein: CASSLGGRGTGELFF; CDR3 DNA: TGTGCCAGCAGTTTAGGAGGGCGAGGAACCGGGGAGCTGTTTTTT
CDR3 length: 15; clone size: -; J gene: TRBJ1-1; V gene: TRBV5-4; D gene: TRBD1; CDR3 protein: CASSPGQGRGAEAFF; CDR3 DNA: TGTGCCAGCAGCCCCGGACAGGGCCGGGGGGCTGAAGCTTTCTTT
CDR3 length: 17; clone size: once; J gene: TRBJ1-1; V gene: TRBV30; D gene: -; CDR3 protein: CAWSEIFRGGGRTEAFF; CDR3 DNA: TGTGCCTGGAGTGAAATTTTCAGGGGTGGGGGTCGGACTGAAGCTTTCTTT
CDR3 length: 13; clone size: -; J gene: TRBJ1-1; V gene: TRBV12-3/TRBV12-4; D gene: -; CDR3 protein: CASSFGRNTEAFF; CDR3 DNA: TGTGCCAGCAGTTTTGGCAGGAACACTGAAGCTTTCTTT
CDR3 length: 16; clone size: -; J gene: TRBJ1-2; V gene: TRBV29-1; D gene: -; CDR3 protein: CSVERFGIGSNYGYTF; CDR3 DNA: TGCAGCGTTGAAAGGTTCGGGATTGGAAGTAACTATGGCTACACCTTC
CDR3 length: 13; clone size: -; J gene: TRBJ2-5; V gene: TRBV29-1; D gene: -; CDR3 protein: CSVLTGIQETQYF; CDR3 DNA: TGCAGCGTCCTGACAGGTATCCAAGAGACCCAGTACTTC
CDR3 length: 19; clone size: -; J gene: TRBJ2-1; V gene: TRBV7-7; D gene: TRBD2; CDR3 protein: CASSPGTSGSDSSYNEQFF; CDR3 DNA: TGTGCTAGCAGCCCTGGGACTAGCGGGAGTGATAGCTCCTACAATGAGCAGTTCTTC
CDR3 length: 16; clone size: -; J gene: TRBJ2-4; V gene: TRBV28; D gene: -; CDR3 protein: CASSSQVGLAKNIQYF; CDR3 DNA: TGTGCCAGCAGTTCTCAGGTGGGGCTAGCCAAAAACATTCAGTACTTC
CDR3 length: 16; clone size: -; J gene: TRBJ1-3; V gene: TRBV5-1; D gene: -; CDR3 protein: CASSLGSPGSGNTIYF; CDR3 DNA: TGCGCCAGCAGCTTGGGGTCCCCGGGTTCCGGAAACACCATATATTTT